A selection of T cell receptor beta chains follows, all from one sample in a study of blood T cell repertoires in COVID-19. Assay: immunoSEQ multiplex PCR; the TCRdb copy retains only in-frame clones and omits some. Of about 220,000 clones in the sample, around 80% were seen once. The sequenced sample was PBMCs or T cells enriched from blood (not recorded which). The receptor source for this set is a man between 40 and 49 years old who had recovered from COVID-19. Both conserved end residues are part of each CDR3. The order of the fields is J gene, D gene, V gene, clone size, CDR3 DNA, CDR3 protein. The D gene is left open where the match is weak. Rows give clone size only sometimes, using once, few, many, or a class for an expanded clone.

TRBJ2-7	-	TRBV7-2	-	TGTGCCAGCAGCTTATCTTTCCCGGAGCAAACCGAGCAGTACTTC	CASSLSFPEQTEQYF
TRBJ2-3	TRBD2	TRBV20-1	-	TGCAGTGCCCAGCGGGGGGGAGCGCAGTATTTT	CSAQRGGAQYF
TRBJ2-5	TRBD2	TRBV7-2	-	TGTGCCAGCAGCTTCCAGCGGGGGGGAGAGACCCAGTACTTC	CASSFQRGGETQYF
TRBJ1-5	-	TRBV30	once	TGTGCCTGTAACAATCAGCCCCAGCATTTT	CACNNQPQHF
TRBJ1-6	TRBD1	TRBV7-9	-	TGTGCCAGCAGCCCGGGACAGGGAGCGGGCTCACCCCTCCACTTT	CASSPGQGAGSPLHF
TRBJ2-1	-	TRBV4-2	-	TGTGCCAGCAGCCAAGACAGGGTTCGAAGCTCCTACAATGAGCAGTTCTTC	CASSQDRVRSSYNEQFF
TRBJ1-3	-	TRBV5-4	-	TGTGCCAGCAGCTTGTCCCTTGGGCGTCAGAGCTCTGGAAACACCATATATTTT	CASSLSLGRQSSGNTIYF
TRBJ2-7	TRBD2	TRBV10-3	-	TGTGCCATCAGTGATCTAGCGGGACCCTACGAGCAGTACTTC	CAISDLAGPYEQYF
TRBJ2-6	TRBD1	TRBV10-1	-	TGCGCCAGCAAGACAGGGTCCTCTTCTGGGGCCAACGTCCTGACTTTC	CASKTGSSSGANVLTF
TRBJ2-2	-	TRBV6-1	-	TGTGCCAGCAGTGAAGGTCTTGATAGTCTAGGGGATACCGGGGAGCTGTTTTTT	CASSEGLDSLGDTGELFF
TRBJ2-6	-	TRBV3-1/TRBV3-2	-	TGTGCCAGCAGCCAAGATGAGGTAACTGGGGCCAACGTCCTGACTTTC	CASSQDEVTGANVLTF
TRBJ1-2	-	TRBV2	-	TGTGCCAGCAGTCCGACTGGACTCCCTAACTATGGCTACACCTTC	CASSPTGLPNYGYTF
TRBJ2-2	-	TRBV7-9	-	TGTGCCAGCAGCTCCTTGGGGGGGCAAAACACCGGGGAGCTGTTTTTT	CASSSLGGQNTGELFF
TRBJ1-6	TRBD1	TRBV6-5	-	TGTGCCAGCAGACCTAGGGGGCACAATTCACCCCTCCACTTT	CASRPRGHNSPLHF
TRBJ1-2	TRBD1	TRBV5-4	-	TGTGCCAGCAGCTCTGGGGGGGGACAGGGGTACTATGGCTACACCTTC	CASSSGGGQGYYGYTF
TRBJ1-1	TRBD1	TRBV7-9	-	TGTGCCAGCAGCTCGACAGGGAGTGTCCTTGAAGCTTTCTTT	CASSSTGSVLEAFF
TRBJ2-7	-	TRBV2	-	TGTGCCAGCAGCTACACCGGGGACGAGCAGTACTTC	CASSYTGDEQYF
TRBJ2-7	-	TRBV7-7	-	TGTGCCAGCAGCTTGACACCTTCCTACGAGCAGTACTTC	CASSLTPSYEQYF
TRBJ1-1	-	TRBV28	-	TGTGCCAGCACCCCCCCCAGGTCGGAAGCTTTCTTT	CASTPPRSEAFF
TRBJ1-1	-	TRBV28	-	TGTGCCAGCAGTGGTAGACAGCCAAAAGCTTTCTTT	CASSGRQPKAFF
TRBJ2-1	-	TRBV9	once	TGTGCCAGCAGCGTATTAGGAGGAGGGTCCTACAATGAGCAGTTCTTC	CASSVLGGGSYNEQFF
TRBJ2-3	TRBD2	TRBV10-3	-	TGTGCCATCAGTAAGACTAGCGGGACTCGGTCGTTGAGCACAGATACGCAGTATTTT	CAISKTSGTRSLSTDTQYF
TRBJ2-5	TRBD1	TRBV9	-	TGTGCCAGCAGCGTCCAAGACAGGGGACAAGAGACCCAGTACTTC	CASSVQDRGQETQYF
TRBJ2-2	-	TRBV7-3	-	TGTGCCAGCAGCTTGGGCCTCGCGAACACCGGGGAGCTGTTTTTT	CASSLGLANTGELFF
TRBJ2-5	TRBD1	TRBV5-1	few	TGCGCCAGCAGCTTGGCCATAGTGGGGACAGGGCGAGGGGAGACCCAGTACTTC	CASSLAIVGTGRGETQYF
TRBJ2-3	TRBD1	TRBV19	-	TGTGCCAGTAGTGGGACAGGGGGACCAGATACGCAGTATTTT	CASSGTGGPDTQYF
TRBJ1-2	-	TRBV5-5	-	TGTGCCAGCAGCTTACTGTTGCCCAGGGACACTAACTATGGCTACACCTTC	CASSLLLPRDTNYGYTF
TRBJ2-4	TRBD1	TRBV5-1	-	TGCGCCAGCAGCATTCAGGGGGCTCAAAAAAACATTCAGTACTTC	CASSIQGAQKNIQYF
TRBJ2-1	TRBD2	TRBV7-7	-	TGTGCCAGCAGCCCCTTAGGGAGGGTAAACAATGAGCAGTTCTTC	CASSPLGRVNNEQFF
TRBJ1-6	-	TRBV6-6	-	TGTGCCAGCAGTTACGACGGTGGGGAGTATTCACCCCTCCACTTT	CASSYDGGEYSPLHF
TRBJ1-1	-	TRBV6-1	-	TGTGCCAGCAGTGAAGGTTGGGCAGGGGAAGCTTTCTTT	CASSEGWAGEAFF
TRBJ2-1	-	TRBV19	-	TGTGCCAGTATAGGGGTCAGGGATGAGCAGTTCTTC	CASIGVRDEQFF
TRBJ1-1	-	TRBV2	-	TGTGCCAGCAGTGAAGACAGCCCCCTAAGGACTGAAGCTTTCTTT	CASSEDSPLRTEAFF
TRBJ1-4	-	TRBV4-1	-	TGCGCCAGCAGCCGGGGGGGACACACTAATGAAAAACTGTTTTTT	CASSRGGHTNEKLFF
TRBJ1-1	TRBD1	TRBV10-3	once	TGTGCCATCAGGGGGACAGCCCGTAAAGCTGAAGCTTTCTTT	CAIRGTARKAEAFF
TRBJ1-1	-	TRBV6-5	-	TGTGCCAGCAGGATGACGGGTAATGTTCAAGCTTTCTTT	CASRMTGNVQAFF
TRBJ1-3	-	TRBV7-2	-	TGTGCCAGCAGCCCCCCCGGGGGGTTATACGGAAACACCATATATTTT	CASSPPGGLYGNTIYF
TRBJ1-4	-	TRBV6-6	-	TGTGCCAGCAGTCCAGGAAACGCAGAAAAACTGTTTTTT	CASSPGNAEKLFF
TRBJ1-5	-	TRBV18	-	TGTGCCAGCTCATCCCAAGGGGATCAGCCCCAGCATTTT	CASSSQGDQPQHF
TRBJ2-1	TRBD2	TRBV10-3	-	TGTGCCATCCAGACTAGCGGGAGGGAGGATGAGCAGTTCTTC	CAIQTSGREDEQFF
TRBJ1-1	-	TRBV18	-	TGTGCCAGCTCACCTCGCGGCCTCGACGGGGAAGCTTTCTTT	CASSPRGLDGEAFF
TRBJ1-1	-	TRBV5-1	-	TGCGCCAGCAGCCCCGCGAACCGAGGGATTGAAGCTTTCTTT	CASSPANRGIEAFF
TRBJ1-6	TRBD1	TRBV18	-	TGTGCCAGCTCACCAACCACAGGGGACGATTCACCCCTCCACTTT	CASSPTTGDDSPLHF
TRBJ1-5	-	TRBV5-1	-	TGCGCCAGCAGCTTGGCCGATGGGGGGCAGCCCCAGCATTTT	CASSLADGGQPQHF
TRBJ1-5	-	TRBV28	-	TGTGCCAGCAGCCCTCTCGTCAATCAGCCCCAGCATTTT	CASSPLVNQPQHF
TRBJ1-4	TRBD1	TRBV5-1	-	TGCGCCAGCAGCTTGACCGGGACAGGGGGCGGTAATAATGAAAAACTGTTTTTT	CASSLTGTGGGNNEKLFF
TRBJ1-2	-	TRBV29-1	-	TGCAGCGTTGGCGCGCTCGGGTATGGCTACACCTTC	CSVGALGYGYTF
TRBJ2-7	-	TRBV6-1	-	TGTGCCAGCAGTGAAGCGCAGGGGGGAGGAAACGAGCAGTACTTC	CASSEAQGGGNEQYF
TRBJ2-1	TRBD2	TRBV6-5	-	TGTGCCAGTACCAGGCTAGCGGGAGTCAATGAGCAGTTCTTC	CASTRLAGVNEQFF
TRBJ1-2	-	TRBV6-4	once	TGTGCCAGCAGTCCAGGGGTTGGCTACACCTTC	CASSPGVGYTF